The clone carrying this T cell receptor beta chain has only a few counts. The antigen remains undetermined. The data stem from a study of CD8 T cells in ankylosing spondylitis. General study findings and limits: Blood from ankylosing spondylitis patients appeared to carry a characteristic eight-variant TCR beta motif. There was reportedly significant enrichment of clones that were disease-linked in matched ankylosing spondylitis synovial fluid.

This CDR3 has 14 residues. The V and J ends lost 6 bases and 6 bases, in that order; junction bases with no gene match: 5. Looked up from germline, CDR1 is LGHNA and CDR2 is YNFKEQ. In TCRdb, the 5' RACE reads were re-called with MiXCR into one record per CDR3 protein. This sample yields 200,000 to 300,000 distinct CDR3 sequences, of which more than 20% are seen a single time; 0.5% to 0.65% belongs to the top ten. The sequence derives from a male donor with ankylosing spondylitis or in good health (not recorded which). The chain employs TRBV4-2 and TRBJ1-5; 10 bases fit TRBD1. Material for sequencing was blood, either unsorted or a sorted T cell fraction (not recorded which). In nucleotides, the CDR3 is TGTGCCAGCAGTGGGACAGGGGATCGTCAGCCCCAGCATTTT. Translating it yields CASSGTGDRQPQHF.